These T cell receptor beta chains were read from a single sample in a study of blood T cell repertoires in COVID-19. Method: immunoSEQ multiplex PCR; TCRdb's copy keeps in-frame clones and lacks some. The table has 240,000 or so clones, roughly four fifths seen once. The sequenced sample consisted of peripheral blood. These receptors originate from a woman aged 18-29 years with acute or convalescent COVID-19. Both conserved end residues are trimmed from each CDR3. The order of the fields is V gene, J gene, clone size, CDR3 protein. Not every row has a clone size; where given, it reads once, few, many or a size class.

v_gene: TRBV7-3; j_gene: TRBJ2-2; abundance: .; CDR3aa: ASSLVPSGSTGELF
v_gene: TRBV5-4; j_gene: TRBJ1-6; abundance: .; CDR3aa: ASSFFDRVHNSPLH
v_gene: TRBV30; j_gene: TRBJ1-2; abundance: .; CDR3aa: AWSDQGFYGYT
v_gene: TRBV12-3/TRBV12-4; j_gene: TRBJ2-7; abundance: .; CDR3aa: ASSSLRANEQY
v_gene: TRBV11-2; j_gene: TRBJ1-2; abundance: once; CDR3aa: ASSRDSFYGYT
v_gene: TRBV6-2/TRBV6-3; j_gene: TRBJ2-5; abundance: .; CDR3aa: ASSYAGATETQY
v_gene: TRBV19; j_gene: TRBJ1-1; abundance: .; CDR3aa: ASSFSGGSAF
v_gene: TRBV5-1; j_gene: TRBJ1-1; abundance: .; CDR3aa: ASSLAGNTEAF
v_gene: TRBV19; j_gene: TRBJ1-5; abundance: .; CDR3aa: ASSRQGTNQPQH
v_gene: TRBV6-1; j_gene: TRBJ1-1; abundance: .; CDR3aa: ASSDRGMNTEAF
v_gene: TRBV2; j_gene: TRBJ2-2; abundance: .; CDR3aa: ASTNTGGGELF
v_gene: TRBV13; j_gene: TRBJ1-4; abundance: .; CDR3aa: ASSVYRDDEKLF
v_gene: TRBV3-1/TRBV3-2; j_gene: TRBJ2-7; abundance: .; CDR3aa: ASSLGLAGASSYEQY
v_gene: TRBV6-4; j_gene: TRBJ2-5; abundance: .; CDR3aa: ASSETSGSGETQY
v_gene: TRBV9; j_gene: TRBJ1-5; abundance: .; CDR3aa: ASSVGGESNQPQH
v_gene: TRBV7-8; j_gene: TRBJ2-2; abundance: .; CDR3aa: ASSPWVGQPNTGELF
v_gene: TRBV14; j_gene: TRBJ2-3; abundance: .; CDR3aa: ASSQDPAGTQY
v_gene: TRBV28; j_gene: TRBJ1-5; abundance: .; CDR3aa: ASSLLSSYSNQPQH
v_gene: TRBV6-2/TRBV6-3; j_gene: TRBJ2-3; abundance: .; CDR3aa: ASSYVSPTDTQY
v_gene: TRBV27; j_gene: TRBJ1-2; abundance: .; CDR3aa: ASSTFRDINYGYT
v_gene: TRBV27; j_gene: TRBJ1-4; abundance: .; CDR3aa: ASSLSPRAVLF
v_gene: TRBV4-2; j_gene: TRBJ2-7; abundance: .; CDR3aa: ASSPPGQTYEQY